These T cell receptor beta chains were read from a single sample in a study of shared clonotypes between healthy human individuals. The table came from immunoSEQ multiplex PCR; TCRdb's copy has only in-frame clones and leaves some out. Among over 800,000 clones listed, nearly 95% were seen once. The sequenced sample was naive CD8+ T cells sorted from blood. The receptors come from a man aged 30 to 45 in good health. Each CDR3 is given without its conserved first and last residue. A D gene is named only where the DNA matches it firmly. A clone size is listed for some rows: how often the clone was seen (once, few, many), or a class if it is expanded.

NA TRBD1 TRBV6-1 ASSGPTGQGPLYEQY
NA NA TRBV27 ASSSSREQY
NA NA TRBV11-2 ASSLSSPSPYRNTEAF
NA NA TRBV28 ASSFELPGYEQY
NA NA TRBV7-9 ASSPMDSPHVLT
NA NA TRBV7-9 ASSLSYEQY
NA TRBD2 TRBV2 ASSVAGRDEQY
once NA TRBV10-1 ASSELTGSTDTQY
NA NA TRBV28 ASSFPIENSYNEQF
NA TRBD2 TRBV29-1 SVEEREKEEETQY
NA NA TRBV7-6 ASSLGVWEQY
NA NA TRBV19 ASSIFGGGGYNEQF
NA NA TRBV27 ATAPGVGNQPQH
NA NA TRBV19 ASSYSSMNTEAF
NA NA TRBV2 ASSGQVGYGYT